Listed below are T cell receptor beta chains from one sample, sequenced in a study of OX40 agonist ivuxolimab in advanced cancers. Clones were sequenced by immunoSEQ multiplex PCR, and TCRdb holds only the in-frame ones, with some missing. The repertoire holds about 42,000 clones, 81% seen once, with 2.6% in the top ten. Sequences were derived from CD4+ or CD8+ T cells sorted from blood, sampled in a trial of the OX40 agonist ivuxolimab. These receptors were collected from an adult with an advanced solid tumor such as melanoma, head and neck, liver or kidney cancer. Both conserved end residues are part of each CDR3. A D gene is named only where the DNA matches it firmly. Clone size is stated in some rows and not others, as once, few, many or a class when expanded.

D	V	J	size	CDR3	DNA
.	TRBV19	TRBJ1-1	once	CASSVTGGNTEAFF	TGTGCCAGTAGTGTGACGGGAGGGAACACTGAAGCTTTCTTT
TRBD2	TRBV4-3	TRBJ2-7	.	CASSQSGGRALYEQYF	TGCGCCAGCAGCCAGTCGGGCGGGAGGGCTCTCTACGAGCAGTACTTC
TRBD2	TRBV7-9	TRBJ2-5	.	CASSFGLADQETQYF	TGTGCCAGCAGCTTCGGACTAGCGGATCAAGAGACCCAGTACTTC
TRBD1	TRBV29-1	TRBJ1-2	.	CSVDPRGRGYGYTF	TGCAGCGTTGATCCCAGGGGGAGGGGCTATGGCTACACCTTC
.	TRBV7-7	TRBJ2-5	.	CASSLGGRGGETQYF	TGTGCTAGCAGCTTAGGCGGCAGGGGAGGTGAGACCCAGTACTTC
.	TRBV6-5	TRBJ2-1	.	CASSYSGRNEQFF	TGTGCCAGCAGTTACTCTGGTAGAAATGAGCAGTTCTTC
TRBD2	TRBV7-9	TRBJ2-7	.	CASSLLVSGRAGEQYF	TGTGCCAGCAGCTTACTCGTGAGCGGGAGGGCGGGGGAGCAGTACTTC
TRBD1	TRBV5-6	TRBJ2-7	.	CASSLTGVVYEQYF	TGTGCCAGCAGCTTGACAGGGGTCGTCTACGAGCAGTACTTC
TRBD2	TRBV9	TRBJ2-5	.	CASSVVAGQGKLAGGQETQYF	TGTGCCAGCAGCGTAGTGGCTGGACAGGGAAAACTAGCGGGAGGTCAAGAGACCCAGTACTTC
.	TRBV5-8	TRBJ2-4	.	CASGSRGEQYF	TGTGCCAGCGGCTCCAGGGGGGAGCAGTACTTC
.	TRBV27	TRBJ2-4	.	CASSLGTGFGIQYF	TGTGCCAGCAGTTTGGGGACGGGGTTCGGCATTCAGTACTTC
TRBD2	TRBV5-4	TRBJ2-7	.	CASSPRASGYYEQYF	TGTGCCAGCAGCCCTCGGGCTAGCGGATACTACGAGCAGTACTTC
.	TRBV7-2	TRBJ2-1	few	CASSLEGLRQFF	TGTGCCAGCAGCTTAGAGGGGCTTCGGCAGTTCTTC
TRBD2	TRBV10-1	TRBJ2-3	.	CASSTGTSGSTDTQYF	TGCGCCAGCAGTACCGGGACTAGCGGATCCACAGATACGCAGTATTTT
TRBD1	TRBV6-1	TRBJ2-3	.	CASGRTGAEDTQYF	TGTGCCAGCGGGAGGACAGGGGCTGAGGATACGCAGTATTTT
TRBD2	TRBV7-7	TRBJ2-3	.	CASSSGLGGTQYF	TGTGCTAGCAGCTCCGGACTAGGTGGGACGCAGTATTTT
.	TRBV30	TRBJ1-2	.	CAWSRQAGGYTF	TGTGCCTGGAGTAGGCAGGCGGGCGGCTACACCTTC
.	TRBV4-3	TRBJ2-7	.	CASSQDRGTFSYEQYF	TGCGCCAGCAGCCAAGATAGAGGGACATTCTCCTACGAGCAGTACTTC
.	TRBV7-2	TRBJ2-1	.	CASSLYGGRTNEQFF	TGTGCCAGCAGCTTATACGGAGGGCGAACCAATGAGCAGTTCTTC
.	TRBV6-5	TRBJ2-3	.	CASRPGPSSTDTQYF	TGTGCCAGCAGACCGGGCCCCTCTAGCACAGATACGCAGTATTTT
.	TRBV19	TRBJ1-5	.	CASSIDLHSNQPQHF	TGTGCCAGTAGTATAGACCTCCATAGCAATCAGCCCCAGCATTTT
.	TRBV18	TRBJ2-3	once	CASSARGPSTDTQYF	TGTGCCAGCTCAGCCAGGGGCCCTAGCACAGATACGCAGTATTTT